These 24 T cell receptor beta chains originate from one sample sequenced in a study of blood T cell repertoires in COVID-19 (dated by TCRdb to about 2020). Libraries came from the immunoSEQ multiplex PCR assay. The table was pulled from immuneACCESS by TCRdb, which kept in-frame rearrangements only. Such tables lose some clones; where checked, under half of the loss comes from unresolved V genes, and the rest has no known cause. Counted in this sample were 300,000 to 450,000 clones; more than 75% of them appeared once. The ten top clones hold approximately 2.9% of the sample. Sample: peripheral blood. Every receptor here comes from a human donor in a cohort sampled during active COVID-19.

The chain joins TRBV3-1 (or the pseudogene TRBV3-2) to TRBJ1-3; D unclear. Looked up from germline, CDR1 is LGHDT and CDR2 is YNNKEL (reference sequence). V was cut by 2 bases and J by 2 bases, with 16 bases left in between. CDR3 length equals 17 residues. DNA for the CDR3: TGTGCCAGCAGCCAAAGTTGGGAGGACGGGACTGGAAACACCATATATTTT. This sequence encodes CASSQSWEDGTGNTIYF.

This clone was detected once. This sequence joins TRBV5-1 and TRBJ1-1; 7 bases fit TRBD1. The CDR3 runs to 15 residues. Germline CDR1 SGHRS, CDR2 YFSETQ. V trimming: 4 bases; J trimming: 1 base; junction bases outside the gene matches: 7. CDR3 sequence: CASSRTGTENTEAFF. CDR3 DNA sequence: TGCGCCAGCAGCAGAACCGGGACAGAGAACACTGAAGCTTTCTTT.

This chain links TRBV6-5 with TRBJ1-4; no definite D call. Germline V gene lookup returns CDR1 MNHEY and CDR2 SVGAGI. The CDR3 contains 14 residues. Deletions cut 3 bases from V and 8 bases from J, with 13 bases between. CDR3 sequence: CASSYGRTGEKLFF. The CDR3 nucleotides are TGTGCCAGCAGTTATGGTAGGACGGGAGAAAAACTGTTTTTT.

The chain has TRBV6-1 and TRBJ2-7; 9 nucleotides agree with TRBD2. The CDR3 consists of 16 residues. J gave up 4 bases and V 2 bases, and 9 bases lay outside the gene matches. CDR1 MNHNS and CDR2 SASEGT come from the germline V gene. Here the CDR3 reads CASSELPRGGIYEQYF. The CDR3 DNA is TGTGCCAGCAGTGAACTCCCGCGGGGGGGCATTTACGAGCAGTACTTC.

The chain joins TRBV3-1 (or the pseudogene TRBV3-2) to TRBJ2-3; TRBD2 matches 11 bases. The V gene end was trimmed by 2 bases and the J gene end by 2 bases; junction bases not matched to a gene: 9. The CDR3 length is 18 residues. Germline V gives CDR1 LGHDT, CDR2 YNNKEL (reference sequence). CDR3: CASSQSRGLAASTDTQYF. The CDR3 region has the DNA TGTGCCAGCAGCCAATCCCGGGGACTAGCGGCCTCCACAGATACGCAGTATTTT.

This rearrangement joins TRBV7-9 to TRBJ2-7; 7 nucleotides align to TRBD1. CDR3 length: 14 amino acids. After removal of 4 bases from V and 7 bases from J, the junction contained 10 bases not matched to a gene. Germline CDR1 reads SEHNR; CDR2 reads FQNEAQ (reference sequence). In nucleotides, the CDR3 is TGTGCCAGCAGCTCGACAACAGGGGTAGGGGAGCAGTACTTC. Residues: CASSSTTGVGEQYF.

The chain combines TRBV6-4 with TRBJ2-2, with 7 bases that match TRBD1. The germline V gene encodes CDR1 MRHNA and CDR2 SNTAGT. The CDR3 has 15 amino acids. V lost 5 bases and J lost 3; bases outside the gene matches: 6. The CDR3 nucleotides are TGTGCCAGCAGTCAAGACAGGGTCCACACCGGGGAGCTGTTTTTT. Its translation: CASSQDRVHTGELFF.

This sequence joins TRBV18 and TRBJ2-3; no reliable D call. Trimming removed 4 bases at V and 0 bases at J, with 11 bases between. CDR1 KGHSH and CDR2 LQKENI come from the germline V gene. The CDR3 spans 15 residues. CDR3 sequence: CASSLRGASTDTQYF. CDR3 nucleotide sequence: TGTGCCAGCTCACTCCGAGGAGCTAGCACAGATACGCAGTATTTT.

The chain combines TRBV30 with TRBJ2-2, with D perhaps TRBD1 (6 bases). The V gene lost 0 bases and the J gene lost 4 bases, with 9 bases spanning the gap. CDR1 is GTSNPN, CDR2 SVGIG, per germline (reference sequence). The CDR3 runs 14 residues. CDR3 sequence reads: CAWSVRTATGELFF. The CDR3 coding sequence is TGTGCCTGGAGTGTACGGACAGCCACCGGGGAGCTGTTTTTT.

The chain couples TRBV29-1 to TRBJ1-3, with TRBD1 matching 7 bases. J gave up 5 bases and V 4 bases, and 11 bases lay outside the gene matches. CDR1 and CDR2 (germline): SQVTM, ANQGSEA. This CDR3 has 15 amino acids. The chain's CDR3 is CSVALPGTERNTIYF. CDR3 sequence (DNA): TGCAGCGTTGCCTTGCCCGGGACAGAAAGAAACACCATATATTTT.

Comments on this clone: The junction and the germline gene differ at one end; a read error may be behind it. The gene calls are TRBV7-7 and TRBJ2-3; maybe TRBD2 (6 bases). The CDR3 is 15 amino acids. In germline, CDR1 is SSHAT, CDR2 FNYEAQ (reference sequence). DNA for the CDR3: TGTGCTAGCAGCTTACGAGCGGGCAGCACAGATACGCAGTATTTT. Translating it yields CASSLRAGSTDTQYF.

J is TRBJ2-1 and V is TRBV5-4, with TRBD1 as a possible D gene (7 bases). The CDR3 runs to 14 residues. CDR1 and CDR2 (germline): SGHNT, YYREEE (reference sequence). Trimming removed 5 bases at V and 7 bases at J, with 16 bases between. The CDR3 sequence is CASRGGRGRNEQFF. The CDR3 region has the DNA TGTGCCAGCAGGGGAGGCAGGGGGAGGAATGAGCAGTTCTTC.

The chain has TRBV9 and TRBJ2-3; D is unresolved. With 1 base removed from V and 6 bases from J, the gap between germline ends came to 12 bases. The CDR3 has 14 amino acids. CDR1 is SGDLS and CDR2 is YYNGEE in the germline V gene. The CDR3 nucleotides read TGTGCCAGCAGCGTAAGTTCCCTAGGCGATACGCAGTATTTT. The encoded protein is CASSVSSLGDTQYF.

The CDR3 nucleotides read TGCGCCAGCAGCGAACCCAGGGGGCACAACGAGCAGTACTTC. Translating it yields CASSEPRGHNEQYF. The chain has TRBV5-1 and TRBJ2-7, with 8 bases matching TRBD1. The germline V gene encodes CDR1 SGHRS and CDR2 YFSETQ. V lost 4 bases, J lost 5 bases, and 8 bases stayed unmatched. This CDR3 has 14 residues. The full variable domain, rest sourced from reference TRBV5-1 and TRBJ2-7, is KAGVTQTPRYLIKTRGQQVTLSCSPISGHRSVSWYQQTPGQGLQFLFEYFSETQRNKGNFPGRFSGRQFSNSRSEMNVSTLELGDSALYLCASSEPRGHNEQYFGPGTRLTVT.

The CDR3 DNA sequence: TGTGCCAGCAGCCCTGTACAGGGAACGGAACAGCCCCAGCATTTT. It encodes CASSPVQGTEQPQHF. The rearrangement links TRBV4-2 to TRBJ1-5; weak D call: TRBD1 (6 bases). Trimming took 4 bases from V and 7 from J, leaving 17 bases between them. The CDR3 runs to 15 residues. Germline V gene sequence: CDR1 LGHNA, CDR2 YNFKEQ.

The chain is built from TRBV27 and TRBJ1-5, with D perhaps TRBD1 (5 bases). Germline V gene data show CDR1 as MNHEY and CDR2 as SMNVEV (reference sequence). The CDR3 loop spans 15 amino acids. Trimming left V 3 bases short and J 0 bases short, with 9 bases between. As DNA, the CDR3 is TGTGCCAGCAGTTTGGGGGGGTATAGCAATCAGCCCCAGCATTTT. This encodes CASSLGGYSNQPQHF.

The chain couples TRBV15 to TRBJ1-5, with D unresolved. CDR1 LNHNV and CDR2 YYDKDF come from the germline V gene (reference sequence). V lost 5 bases and J lost 2, with 7 bases in between. CDR3 length: 13 amino acids. In nucleotides, the CDR3 is TGTGCCACCAGCCTCCGGGGCAATCAGCCCCAGCATTTT. Residues: CATSLRGNQPQHF.

CDR3 region: CASSLPKTRGAKNIQYF. CDR3 bases: TGTGCCAGCAGTTTACCTAAAACCAGGGGTGCCAAAAACATTCAGTACTTC. This chain uses TRBV28 with TRBJ2-4; D possibly corresponds to TRBD1 (6 bases). Trimming pared 2 bases from V and 1 base from J, leaving 15 bases between. Germline V gene data show CDR1 as MDHEN and CDR2 as SYDVKM. This CDR3 spans 17 amino acids.

This clone appeared a few times. The chain uses TRBV7-3 and TRBJ2-1, with TRBD2 identical over 7 bases. V gave up 3 bases and J gave up 5 bases; unmatched junction bases: 4. Germline V CDR1 and CDR2: SGHTA, FQGTGA. The CDR3 is 14 residues long. The DNA for the CDR3 is TGTGCCAGCAGCTTGGGAGGGATCAACAATGAGCAGTTCTTC. Translating gives CASSLGGINNEQFF.

As to this clone: Other DNA sequences in this specimen translate into the identical CDR3. V and J are TRBV7-2 and TRBJ2-5; possible D gene TRBD1, 6 bases. The CDR3 loop spans 13 amino acids. Trimming removed 5 bases at V and 5 bases at J, with 12 bases between. Germline V gives CDR1 SGHTA, CDR2 FQGNSA. The CDR3 sequence: CASSPNREETQYF. Written as DNA, the CDR3 is TGTGCCAGCAGCCCCAACAGGGAGGAGACCCAGTACTTC.

The rearrangement joins TRBV30 to TRBJ2-5, with unresolved D. There are 13 residues in the CDR3. The V end was cut by 4 bases, the J end by 2 bases, with 11 bases between. CDR1 and CDR2 (germline): GTSNPN, SVGIG (reference sequence). The CDR3 nucleotides read TGTGCCTGGAAGTCCCGCGTACAAGAGACCCAGTACTTC. Residues: CAWKSRVQETQYF.

V and J are TRBV11-1 and TRBJ2-7; 12 bases are a match to TRBD2. CDR3 size: 16 residues. Germline loops: CDR1 SGHAT, CDR2 FQDESV (reference sequence). With 4 bases clipped from V and 3 bases from J, the junction kept 7 bases outside the gene matches. The CDR3: CASSSSTSGRIYEQYF. Written as DNA, the CDR3 is TGTGCCAGCAGCTCCTCGACTAGCGGGAGAATCTACGAGCAGTACTTC.

The chain carries TRBV7-2 and TRBJ1-2; TRBD1 agrees at 9 bases. Per the germline V gene, CDR1 is SGHTA and CDR2 is FQGNSA. J lost 5 bases, V lost 5 bases, and 9 bases had no gene match. The CDR3 totals 15 residues. CDR3 amino acids: CASSPDRGGEYGYTF. DNA for the CDR3: TGTGCCAGCAGCCCCGACAGGGGGGGAGAGTATGGCTACACCTTC. Full variable domain (missing parts from reference TRBV7-2 and TRBJ1-2): GAGVSQSPSNKVTEKGKDVELRCDPISGHTALYWYRQSLGQGLEFLIYFQGNSAPDKSGLPSDRFSAERTGGSVSTLTIQRTQQEDSAVYLCASSPDRGGEYGYTFGSGTRLTVV.

The chain joins TRBV30 to TRBJ2-7, with 7 bases that match TRBD2. V shed 3 bases, J shed 3 bases, and the junction held 8 bases outside the gene matches. The CDR3 totals 14 residues. Germline V CDR1 and CDR2: GTSNPN, SVGIG (reference sequence). The DNA of the CDR3 is TGTGCCTGGAGGACCGTGGGGGGGGGCTACGAGCAGTACTTC. It encodes CAWRTVGGGYEQYF.